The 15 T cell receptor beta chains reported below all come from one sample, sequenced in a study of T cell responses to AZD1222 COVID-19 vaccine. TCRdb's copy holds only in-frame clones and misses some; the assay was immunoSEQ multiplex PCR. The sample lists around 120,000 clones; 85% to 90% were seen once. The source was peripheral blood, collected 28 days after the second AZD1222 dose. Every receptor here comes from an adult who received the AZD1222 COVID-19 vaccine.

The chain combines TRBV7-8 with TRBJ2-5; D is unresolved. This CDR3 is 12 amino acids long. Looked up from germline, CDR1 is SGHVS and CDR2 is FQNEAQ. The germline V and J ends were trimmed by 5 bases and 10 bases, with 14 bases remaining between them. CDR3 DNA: TGTGCCAGCAGCCCCCCCTCCCATGTCCAGTACTTC. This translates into CASSPPSHVQYF.

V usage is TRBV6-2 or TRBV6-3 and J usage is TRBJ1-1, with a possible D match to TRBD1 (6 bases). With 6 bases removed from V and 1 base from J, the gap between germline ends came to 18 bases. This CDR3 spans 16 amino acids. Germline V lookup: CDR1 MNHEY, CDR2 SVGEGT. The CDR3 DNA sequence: TGTGCCAGCAGCAGAACCCTCCGCAGGGGGAACACTGAAGCTTTCTTT. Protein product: CASSRTLRRGNTEAFF.

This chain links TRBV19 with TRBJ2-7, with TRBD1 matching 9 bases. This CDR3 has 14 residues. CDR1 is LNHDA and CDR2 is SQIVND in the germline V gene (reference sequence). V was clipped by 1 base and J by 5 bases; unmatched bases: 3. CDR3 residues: CASSIGTGEDEQYF. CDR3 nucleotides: TGTGCCAGTAGTATAGGGACAGGGGAAGACGAGCAGTACTTC. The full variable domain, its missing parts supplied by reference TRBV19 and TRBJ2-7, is DGGITQSPKYLFRKEGQNVTLSCEQNLNHDAMYWYRQDPGQGLRLIYYSQIVNDFQKGDIAEGYSVSREKKESFPLTVTSAQKNPTAFYLCASSIGTGEDEQYFGPGTRLTVT.

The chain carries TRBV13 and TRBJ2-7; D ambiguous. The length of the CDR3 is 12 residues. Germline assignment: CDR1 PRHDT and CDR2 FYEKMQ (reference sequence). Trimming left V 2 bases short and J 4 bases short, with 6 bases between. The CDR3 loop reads CASSLRLYEQYF. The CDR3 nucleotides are TGTGCCAGCAGCTTAAGACTTTACGAGCAGTACTTC.

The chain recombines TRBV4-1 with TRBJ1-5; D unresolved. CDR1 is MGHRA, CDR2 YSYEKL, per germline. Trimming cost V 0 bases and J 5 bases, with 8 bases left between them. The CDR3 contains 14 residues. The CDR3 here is CASSQERTDQPQHF. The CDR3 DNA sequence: TGCGCCAGCAGCCAAGAAAGGACCGATCAGCCCCAGCATTTT.

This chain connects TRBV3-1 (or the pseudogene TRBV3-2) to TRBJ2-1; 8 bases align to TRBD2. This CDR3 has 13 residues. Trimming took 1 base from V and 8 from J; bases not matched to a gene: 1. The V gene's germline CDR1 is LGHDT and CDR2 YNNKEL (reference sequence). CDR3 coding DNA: TGTGCCAGCAGCCAAGCGGGAGGGTATGAGCAGTTCTTC. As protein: CASSQAGGYEQFF.

DNA for the CDR3: TGTGCCTGGAGTGTGGGAGGGGGACCCTACAATGAGCAGTTCTTC. It translates to CAWSVGGGPYNEQFF. The genes are TRBV30 and TRBJ2-1, with D possibly matching TRBD2 (7 bases). Between the trimmed V and J ends, which lost 0 bases and 2 bases, there was a span of 11 bases. The CDR3 is 15 amino acids. CDR1 is GTSNPN, CDR2 SVGIG, per germline (reference sequence).

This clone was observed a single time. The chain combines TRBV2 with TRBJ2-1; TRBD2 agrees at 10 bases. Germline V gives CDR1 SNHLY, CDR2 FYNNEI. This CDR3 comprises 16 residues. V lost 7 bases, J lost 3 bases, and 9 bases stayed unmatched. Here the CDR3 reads CASNPSGRLSYNEQFF. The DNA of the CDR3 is TGTGCCAGCAACCCTAGCGGGAGATTAAGCTACAATGAGCAGTTCTTC.

DNA for the CDR3: TGCGCCAGCAGCCAAGACTTAGGCCTCCTCAATGGCTACACCTTC. The encoded protein is CASSQDLGLLNGYTF. The V and J genes are TRBV4-3 and TRBJ1-2; D is undetermined. The length of the CDR3 is 15 residues. Per the germline V gene, CDR1 is LGHNA and CDR2 is YSLEER. V lost 0 bases, J lost 6 bases, and 14 bases lay in between.

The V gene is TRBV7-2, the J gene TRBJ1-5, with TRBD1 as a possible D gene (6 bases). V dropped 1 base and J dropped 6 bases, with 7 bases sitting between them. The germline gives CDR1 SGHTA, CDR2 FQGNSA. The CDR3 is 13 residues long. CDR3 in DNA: TGTGCCAGCAGCTTAGGCAGGGGTCAGCCCCAGCATTTT. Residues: CASSLGRGQPQHF.

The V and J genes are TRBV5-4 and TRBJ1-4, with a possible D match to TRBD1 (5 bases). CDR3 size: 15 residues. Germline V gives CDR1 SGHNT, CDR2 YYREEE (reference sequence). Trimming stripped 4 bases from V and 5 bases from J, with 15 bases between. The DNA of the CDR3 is TGTGCCAGCAGCCTGAGGGGCGCAGGGAATGAAAAACTGTTTTTT. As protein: CASSLRGAGNEKLFF.

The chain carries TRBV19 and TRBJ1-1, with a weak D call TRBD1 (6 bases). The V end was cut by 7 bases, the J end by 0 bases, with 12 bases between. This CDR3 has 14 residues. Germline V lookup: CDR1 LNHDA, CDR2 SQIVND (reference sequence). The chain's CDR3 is CASTLTGLNTEAFF. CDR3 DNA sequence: TGTGCCAGTACCCTAACAGGGTTGAACACTGAAGCTTTCTTT.

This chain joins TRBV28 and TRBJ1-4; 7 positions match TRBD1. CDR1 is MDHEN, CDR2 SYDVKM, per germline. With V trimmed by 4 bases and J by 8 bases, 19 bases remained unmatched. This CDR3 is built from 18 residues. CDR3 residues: CASSSPAGGRNVREKLFF. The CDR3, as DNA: TGTGCCAGCAGTTCCCCAGCAGGGGGGCGTAATGTGAGGGAAAAACTGTTTTTT.

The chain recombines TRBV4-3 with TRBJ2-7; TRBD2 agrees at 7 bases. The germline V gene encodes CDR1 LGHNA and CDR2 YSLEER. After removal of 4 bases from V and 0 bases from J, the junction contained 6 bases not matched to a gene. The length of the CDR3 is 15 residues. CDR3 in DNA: TGCGCCAGCAGCCGAAACCGGGACTACTCCTACGAGCAGTACTTC. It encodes CASSRNRDYSYEQYF.

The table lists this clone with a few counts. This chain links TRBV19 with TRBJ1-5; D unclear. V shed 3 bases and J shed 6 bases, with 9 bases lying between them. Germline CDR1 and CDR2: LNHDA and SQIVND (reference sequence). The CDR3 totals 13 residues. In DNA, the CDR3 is TGTGCCAGTAGTATTAATATGGGTCAGCCCCAGCATTTT. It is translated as CASSINMGQPQHF.